These 8 T cell receptor beta chains came from one sample sequenced in a study of blood T cell repertoires in COVID-19 (dated by TCRdb to 2019 to 2021). Libraries came from the immunoSEQ multiplex PCR assay. TCRdb provides this immuneACCESS table in a form limited to in-frame rearrangements. Some clones are lacking; in checked studies, under half of them reflect an unresolved V gene, and why the rest are absent is not known. This sample is represented by tens of thousands of clones; approximately 85% of them were singletons. The ten most abundant clones make up roughly 13% of the sample. Sequencing input: peripheral blood. These receptors came from a human donor in a cohort sampled during active COVID-19.

V is TRBV2 and J is TRBJ2-7; 9 bases are a match to TRBD1. Germline trimming cut 8 bases from V and 4 bases from J; bases unmatched to any gene: 9. Germline-derived CDR1 and CDR2 are SNHLY and FYNNEI. There are 14 residues in the CDR3. The CDR3, as DNA: TGTGCCAGCCAGCGGGGACAGGGAGGGTACGAGCAGTACTTC. It encodes CASQRGQGGYEQYF.

The V gene is TRBV10-3, the J gene TRBJ2-3; TRBD1 is a possible D gene (6 bases). Looked up from germline, CDR1 is ENHRY and CDR2 is SYGVKD. The V and J ends lost 8 bases and 1 base respectively, with 16 bases between them. This CDR3 comprises 15 residues. The CDR3 DNA reads as TGTGCCATCCAGATGGGGGCTGGGGGCACAGATACGCAGTATTTT. It translates to CAIQMGAGGTDTQYF.

V is TRBV5-4 and J is TRBJ1-2, with 7 bases lining up with TRBD1. After removal of 4 bases from V and 6 bases from J, the junction contained 6 bases not matched to a gene. The CDR3 has 13 amino acids. CDR1 is SGHNT and CDR2 is YYREEE in the germline V gene (reference sequence). CDR3 nucleotides: TGTGCCAGCAGCAGACAGGGTGGAAATGGCTACACCTTC. This encodes CASSRQGGNGYTF.

The rearrangement uses TRBV18 and TRBJ1-2; D gene uncertain. The CDR3 spans 14 residues. The germline gives CDR1 KGHSH, CDR2 LQKENI. V lost 3 bases, J lost 0 bases, and 8 bases lay in between. The CDR3: CASSPRESNYGYTF. The CDR3 DNA sequence: TGTGCCAGCTCACCCCGGGAGTCTAACTATGGCTACACCTTC. The whole variable domain, filled in from reference TRBV18 and TRBJ1-2, reads NAGVMQNPRHLVRRRGQEARLRCSPMKGHSHVYWYRQLPEEGLKFMVYLQKENIIDESGMPKERFSAEFPKEGPSILRIQQVVRGDSAAYFCASSPRESNYGYTFGSGTRLTVV.

J is TRBJ2-1 and V is TRBV21-1; the D call in the table, TRBD1, was not verified against the DNA. TRBV21-1 is termed a pseudogene. There are 13 residues in the CDR3. The CDR3 protein is CASSNRVGNEQFF. In DNA, the CDR3 is TGTGCCAGCAGCAACAGGGTTGGGAATGAGCAGTTCTTC.

There are a few counts of this clone. The CDR3 region has the DNA TGTGCCAGCAGCTCAAGTAGGGCAGGAGGGGAAAAACTGTTTTTT. It translates to CASSSSRAGGEKLFF. V gene TRBV7-2 combines with J gene TRBJ1-4; D call uncertain. V lost 4 bases and J lost 8, with 17 bases in between. The CDR3 runs 15 residues. CDR1 and CDR2 (germline): SGHTA, FQGNSA. Full variable domain (rest looked up from reference TRBV7-2 and TRBJ1-4): GAGVSQSPSNKVTEKGKDVELRCDPISGHTALYWYRQSLGQGLEFLIYFQGNSAPDKSGLPSDRFSAERTGGSVSTLTIQRTQQEDSAVYLCASSSSRAGGEKLFFGSGTQLSVL.

V is TRBV5-1 and J is TRBJ1-5; 7 bases line up with TRBD1. Germline V gene sequence: CDR1 SGHRS, CDR2 YFSETQ. With 0 bases clipped from V and 2 bases from J, the junction kept 2 bases outside the gene matches. The length of the CDR3 is 15 residues. CDR3 amino acids: CASSLEGAGNQPQHF. The CDR3 DNA sequence: TGCGCCAGCAGCTTGGAGGGGGCTGGCAATCAGCCCCAGCATTTT.

The chain has TRBV5-1 and TRBJ1-6; no clear D gene. The CDR3 spans 14 residues. Germline V CDR1 and CDR2: SGHRS, YFSETQ. V was cut by 0 bases and J by 5 bases, with 6 bases left in between. The CDR3 reads CASSLARDNSPLHF. DNA of the CDR3: TGCGCCAGCAGCTTGGCGAGGGATAATTCACCCCTCCACTTT.